The 3 T cell receptor beta chains listed next were all sequenced from one sample in a study of patients and donors after allogeneic stem cell transplantation. TCRdb analysed the RT-PCR reads with MiXCR anew, one entry per CDR3 protein. This table has about a million distinct CDR3 sequences, about a sixth appearing once. Sequences were obtained from blood, either unsorted or a sorted T cell fraction (not recorded which). These receptors all stem from a human donor who was either an allogeneic HSCT recipient or a stem cell or donor lymphocyte infusion donor (not recorded which). It is not recorded whose cells these are; they may come from a transplant donor.

DNA for the CDR3: TGCAGTGCTAGAACCTTCCGTCGGACTAGCGGGAGGTATGAGCAGTTCTTC. Translation gives CSARTFRRTSGRYEQFF. The chain carries TRBV20-1 and TRBJ2-1; 14 bases are shared with TRBD2. V gave up 2 bases and J gave up 8 bases; unmatched junction bases: 11. The CDR3 has 17 residues. CDR1 is DFQATT, CDR2 SNEGSKA, per germline (reference sequence).

J is TRBJ1-2 and V is TRBV18; 8 bases are a match to TRBD1. Trimming removed 6 bases from V and 5 bases from J; junction bases left unmatched: 11. The germline gives CDR1 KGHSH, CDR2 LQKENI. The CDR3 spans 15 residues. In DNA form, the CDR3 reads TGTGCCAGCTCGTCGGACAGGGCCACCTCATATGGCTACACCTTC. Amino acid sequence: CASSSDRATSYGYTF. Looking up the rest from reference TRBV18 and TRBJ1-2 gives the full variable domain: NAGVMQNPRHLVRRRGQEARLRCSPMKGHSHVYWYRQLPEEGLKFMVYLQKENIIDESGMPKERFSAEFPKEGPSILRIQQVVRGDSAAYFCASSSDRATSYGYTFGSGTRLTVV.

The V call is TRBV5-1, the J call TRBJ1-1; D gene uncertain. V dropped 5 bases and J dropped 0 bases, with 8 bases sitting between them. The V gene's germline CDR1 is SGHRS and CDR2 YFSETQ. The CDR3 totals 13 residues. CDR3 sequence (DNA): TGCGCCAGCAGTATCCGGGTGAACACTGAAGCTTTCTTT. Translation: CASSIRVNTEAFF.